The 22 T cell receptor beta chains below all came from one sample that was sequenced in a study of CD8 T cells in ankylosing spondylitis. General observations from the study: Within ankylosing spondylitis blood, a TCR beta motif made up of seven or eight highly homologous variants appeared to be characteristic.

TCRdb called the 5' RACE reads again in MiXCR, with one record for every CDR3 protein. Of 700,000 to 850,000 distinct CDR3 sequences listed, 12% were seen once; the top ten hold just over 0.5%. Their target antigens are unknown. The specimen was blood, either unsorted or a sorted T cell fraction (not recorded which). These receptors came from a male donor with ankylosing spondylitis.

CDR3 sequence reads: CSAGTSGAYEQYF. The DNA for the CDR3 is TGCAGCGCGGGGACTAGCGGGGCCTACGAGCAGTACTTC. J is TRBJ2-7 and V is TRBV29-1; 13 bases align to TRBD2. Per germline, CDR1 SQVTM and CDR2 ANQGSEA. This CDR3 spans 13 amino acids. V lost 7 bases, J lost 2 bases, and 2 bases stayed unmatched.

The chain employs TRBV28 and TRBJ2-2; D unclear. The CDR3 totals 15 residues. From germline, CDR1 is MDHEN and CDR2 SYDVKM. Trimming pared 5 bases from V and 5 bases from J, leaving 15 bases between. The CDR3, as DNA: TGTGCCAGCAGTCCCCCGGGCCCTTTTACCGGGGAGCTGTTTTTT. As protein: CASSPPGPFTGELFF. Supplemented by reference TRBV28 and TRBJ2-2, the full variable domain reads DVKVTQSSRYLVKRTGEKVFLECVQDMDHENMFWYRQDPGLGLRLIYFSYDVKMKEKGDIPEGYSVSREKKERFSLILESASTNQTSMYLCASSPPGPFTGELFFGEGSRLTVL.

This clonotype was seen more than once but under ten times. The chain couples TRBV7-9 to TRBJ1-4; D call uncertain. This CDR3 comprises 12 residues. Germline V gene sequence: CDR1 SEHNR, CDR2 FQNEAQ (reference sequence). The CDR3 DNA follows: TGTCTCTCCGGTCGTACTAATGAAAAACTGTTTTTT. Its protein product is CLSGRTNEKLFF.

This clonotype was observed a handful of times. This chain joins TRBV20-1 and TRBJ2-7; D not certain. CDR1 is DFQATT and CDR2 is SNEGSKA in the germline V gene (reference sequence). Deletions cut 6 bases from V and 0 bases from J, with 12 bases between. CDR3 size: 13 residues. CDR3 residues: CSAEETRSYEQYF. The DNA of the CDR3 is TGCAGTGCCGAAGAAACTCGCTCCTACGAGCAGTACTTC.

This clonotype was counted a few times. The chain links TRBV7-2 to TRBJ2-7, with TRBD2 matching 8 bases. Germline V gives CDR1 SGHTA, CDR2 FQGNSA. V was clipped by 5 bases and J by 1 base; unmatched bases: 7. The length of the CDR3 is 15 residues. The CDR3 reads CASSKALAVSYEQYF. CDR3 in DNA: TGTGCCAGCAGCAAGGCACTAGCGGTATCCTACGAGCAGTACTTC. Filled out from reference TRBV7-2 and TRBJ2-7, the complete variable domain reads GAGVSQSPSNKVTEKGKDVELRCDPISGHTALYWYRQSLGQGLEFLIYFQGNSAPDKSGLPSDRFSAERTGGSVSTLTIQRTQQEDSAVYLCASSKALAVSYEQYFGPGTRLTVT.

The CDR3 here is CASSPLRGASYNEQFF. CDR3 nucleotide sequence: TGTGCCAGCTCACCTCTGAGGGGGGCCTCCTACAATGAGCAGTTCTTC. V gene TRBV18 combines with J gene TRBJ2-1; TRBD1 or TRBD2 may be the D gene (6 bases each). CDR1 and CDR2 (germline): KGHSH, LQKENI. V dropped 3 bases and J dropped 0 bases, with 12 bases sitting between them. The CDR3 totals 16 residues.

The rearrangement joins TRBV7-9 to TRBJ1-1; D is undetermined. The V gene's germline CDR1 is SEHNR and CDR2 FQNEAQ (reference sequence). CDR3 length equals 13 residues. The germline V and J ends were trimmed by 3 bases and 7 bases, with 12 bases remaining between them. CDR3 DNA sequence: TGTGCCAGCAGCTTCTCCCAGTCAGGTGAAGCTTTCTTT. This codes for CASSFSQSGEAFF.

This chain uses TRBV20-1 with TRBJ2-4; 7 bases line up with TRBD2. Losses at the gene ends were 6 bases for V and 3 bases for J; bases not matched to a gene: 2. The V gene's germline CDR1 is DFQATT and CDR2 SNEGSKA (reference sequence). The CDR3 is made up of 12 amino acids. CDR3 sequence reads: CSAERGKNIQYF. The CDR3 bases are TGCAGTGCCGAGCGGGGCAAAAACATTCAGTACTTC.

This clonotype was seen only a few times. The chain joins TRBV20-1 to TRBJ2-1; 14 positions agree with TRBD2. Germline CDR1 DFQATT, CDR2 SNEGSKA (reference sequence). The CDR3 contains 12 residues. CDR3 nucleotides: TGCAGGGGACTAGCGGGAGTAGGGGAGCAGTTCTTC. Translated: CRGLAGVGEQFF.

This clonotype occurred a few times. The V gene is TRBV5-1, the J gene TRBJ1-2; 7 nucleotides agree with TRBD1. The CDR3 loop spans 13 amino acids. Germline assignment: CDR1 SGHRS and CDR2 YFSETQ. Trimming at V came to 3 bases and at J to 6 bases, leaving 5 bases not matched to a gene. DNA of the CDR3: TGCGCCAGCAGCTCACAGGGGCCGGATGGCTACACCTTC. Translated, it gives CASSSQGPDGYTF.

This sequence joins TRBV4-3 and TRBJ2-6; D gene uncertain. Germline CDR1 LGHNA, CDR2 YSLEER. Trimming removed 0 bases at V and 4 bases at J, with 7 bases between. There are 15 residues in the CDR3. CDR3 loop: CASSQEPYGANVLTF. The CDR3, as DNA: TGCGCCAGCAGCCAAGAGCCATACGGGGCCAACGTCCTGACTTTC.

This clonotype was counted only a few times. An end of the junction does not agree with germline; a read error may underlie this. The chain is built from TRBV7-2 and TRBJ2-1; 12 nucleotides line up with TRBD2. The CDR3 runs to 13 residues. Looked up from germline, CDR1 is SGHTA and CDR2 is FQGNSA. As DNA, the CDR3 is TGTGCCAGCAGCCACCCCCCTAGCGGGGGGGGATACTTC. Amino acids: CASSHPPSGGGYF. Combining the CDR3 with reference TRBV7-2 and TRBJ2-1 gives the whole variable domain GAGVSQSPSNKVTEKGKDVELRCDPISGHTALYWYRQSLGQGLEFLIYFQGNSAPDKSGLPSDRFSAERTGGSVSTLTIQRTQQEDSAVYLCASSHPPSGGGYFGPGTRLTVL.

This clonotype was seen a handful of times. The CDR3 DNA follows: TGCGCCAGCAGCCAGACAGGGGAGGGATCCTACGAGCAGTACTTC. It encodes CASSQTGEGSYEQYF. The rearrangement links TRBV5-1 to TRBJ2-7, with D possibly being TRBD1 (8 bases). The length of the CDR3 is 15 residues. Trimming pared 4 bases from V and 1 base from J, leaving 15 bases between. Germline CDR1 is SGHRS and CDR2 is YFSETQ.

The chain carries TRBV12-3 or TRBV12-4 and TRBJ2-1; 9 bases line up with TRBD1. The CDR3 contains 13 residues. Trimming took 6 bases from V and 7 from J; bases not matched to a gene: 4. This CDR3 reads CASRGQGWNEQFF. CDR3 nucleotides: TGTGCCAGCAGAGGACAGGGGTGGAATGAGCAGTTCTTC.

This clonotype was seen only a few times. This chain links TRBV7-8 with TRBJ2-5, with 14 bases lining up with TRBD2. The CDR3 totals 17 residues. CDR1 SGHVS and CDR2 FQNEAQ come from the germline V gene. The J segment lost 6 bases and the V segment lost 2 bases, leaving 8 bases of the junction unmatched. CDR3 coding DNA: TGTGCCAGCAGCTTAATTCGGACTAGCGGGAGGATCAAGACCCAGTACTTC. It translates to CASSLIRTSGRIKTQYF.

This clonotype was observed many times. The V gene is TRBV29-1, the J gene TRBJ2-5; D possibly corresponds to TRBD1 (5 bases). V was clipped by 4 bases and J by 9 bases, with 15 bases between them. CDR1 and CDR2 from the germline V gene are SQVTM and ANQGSEA. The CDR3 is 12 amino acids. The CDR3 region has the DNA TGCAGCGTTGGACAGCCCTCTGCGTCCCAGTACTTC. Protein: CSVGQPSASQYF.

This clonotype was found many times. The rearrangement links TRBV29-1 to TRBJ2-3, with TRBD2 matching 13 bases. This CDR3 region has 14 residues. V lost 4 bases to trimming and J lost 5 bases; unmatched junction nucleotides: 3. Germline-derived CDR1 and CDR2 are SQVTM and ANQGSEA. The CDR3 protein is CSVGLAGGLDTQYF. Written as DNA, the CDR3 is TGCAGCGTTGGACTAGCGGGGGGATTAGATACGCAGTATTTT.

This clonotype came up many times. J is TRBJ1-6 and V is TRBV12-3 or TRBV12-4; tentatively, D is TRBD1 (5 bases). There are 13 residues in the CDR3. Trimming took 6 bases from V and 5 from J, leaving 8 bases between them. The chain's CDR3 is CASRGRNNSPLHF. DNA for the CDR3: TGTGCCAGCAGGGGACGGAATAATTCACCCCTCCACTTT.

This clonotype was seen a few times. This sequence joins TRBV18 and TRBJ1-2; D unresolved. CDR1 is KGHSH, CDR2 LQKENI, per germline. V lost 5 bases and J lost 5, with 12 bases in between. This CDR3 spans 13 amino acids. The CDR3 DNA follows: TGTGCCAGCTCAGACGGCCGCGCTTATGGCTACACCTTC. This gives the protein CASSDGRAYGYTF.

The chain links TRBV11-1 to TRBJ2-5; 9 positions match TRBD1. Germline CDR1 and CDR2: SGHAT and FQDESV (reference sequence). The V segment lost 2 bases and the J segment 6 bases; nucleotides outside the gene matches: 16. CDR3 length: 18 residues. The CDR3 loop reads CASSLPPRTGARYQTQYF. The CDR3 region has the DNA TGTGCCAGCAGCTTACCCCCACGGACAGGGGCCCGTTATCAGACCCAGTACTTC. Looking up the rest from reference TRBV11-1 and TRBJ2-5 gives the full variable domain: EAEVAQSPRYKITEKSQAVAFWCDPISGHATLYWYRQILGQGPELLVQFQDESVVDDSQLPKDRFSAERLKGVDSTLKIQPAELGDSAMYLCASSLPPRTGARYQTQYFGPGTRLLVL.

The chain combines TRBV10-3 with TRBJ2-7; D unclear. V lost 10 bases, J lost 7 bases, and 20 bases lay in between. Germline V gene lookup returns CDR1 ENHRY and CDR2 SYGVKD. This CDR3 is built from 13 residues. The CDR3 bases are TGTGCCACCTCGGTTCTGCCACTTCAGGAGCAGTACTTC. Translated, it gives CATSVLPLQEQYF.

V usage is TRBV7-2 and J usage is TRBJ2-2; D call uncertain. Per the germline V gene, CDR1 is SGHTA and CDR2 is FQGNSA. Trimming took 5 bases from V and 2 from J, leaving 12 bases between them. The CDR3 totals 15 residues. CDR3 amino acids: CASSPSSINTGELFF. The CDR3 DNA reads TGTGCCAGCAGCCCAAGCAGCATTAACACCGGGGAGCTGTTTTTT. Together with reference TRBV7-2 and TRBJ2-2, the CDR3 gives the full variable domain: GAGVSQSPSNKVTEKGKDVELRCDPISGHTALYWYRQSLGQGLEFLIYFQGNSAPDKSGLPSDRFSAERTGGSVSTLTIQRTQQEDSAVYLCASSPSSINTGELFFGEGSRLTVL.